The TCR beta chain described here comes from a study of T cells in Graves' hyperthyroidism and ophthalmopathy. This clonotype was observed many times. The CDR3 extends over 15 amino acids. The germline gives CDR1 KGHSH, CDR2 LQKENI. The V gene end was trimmed by 0 bases and the J gene end by 8 bases; junction bases not matched to a gene: 9. Amplified regions were TCR beta CDR3 sequences from RNA transcripts. An initial round of RT-PCR targeting the TCR CDR3 relied on the HTBI primer set. Each CDR3 protein gets one entry after TCRdb re-called the multiplex PCR reads with MiXCR. The repertoire includes more than 650,000 distinct CDR3 sequences, 14% of them detected once, and roughly 10% sits in the top ten.

V is TRBV18 and J is TRBJ1-2; TRBD1 agrees at 7 bases. The sequenced sample consisted of blood. This receptor was identified in a woman in her late teens or twenties with Graves' hyperthyroidism. As DNA, the CDR3 is TGTGCCAGCTCACCACCTCTCCGACAGGGTAGGGGCTACACCTTC. Its translation is CASSPPLRQGRGYTF. Supplemented by reference TRBV18 and TRBJ1-2, the full variable domain reads NAGVMQNPRHLVRRRGQEARLRCSPMKGHSHVYWYRQLPEEGLKFMVYLQKENIIDESGMPKERFSAEFPKEGPSILRIQQVVRGDSAAYFCASSPPLRQGRGYTFGSGTRLTVV.